Following are 2 T cell receptor beta chains from one sample sequenced in a study of cytomegalovirus exposure and HLA in healthy donors. The PCR ran on 60 Vbeta and 13 Jbeta primers. The protocol was immunoSEQ multiplex PCR, while the TCRdb copy is restricted to in-frame clones and leaves out a portion. The sample has approximately 150,000 clones, around a tenth seen once; the top ten hold 1.8%. The sample comprised PBMCs. The receptors were gathered from a male donor in good health and CMV-seronegative.

This clone was seen more than once but under ten times. The V call is TRBV28, the J call TRBJ1-2, with 8 bases identical to TRBD1. After removal of 6 bases from V and 5 bases from J, the junction contained 5 bases not matched to a gene. The CDR3 extends over 13 amino acids. Germline V gene data show CDR1 as MDHEN and CDR2 as SYDVKM. The CDR3 region is CASSWDRTYGYTF. The CDR3 DNA reads as TGTGCCAGCAGCTGGGACAGGACGTATGGCTACACCTTC.

This clone has just a few counts. V is TRBV2 and J is TRBJ2-2; D may be TRBD2 (7 bases). The CDR3 loop spans 16 amino acids. V was pared by 2 bases and J by 7 bases, with 17 bases between. Germline-derived CDR1 and CDR2 are SNHLY and FYNNEI. In nucleotides, the CDR3 is TGTGCCAGCAGTGAATATGGGGGGGGCTGGGACGGGGAGCTGTTTTTT. Protein sequence: CASSEYGGGWDGELFF.